This T cell receptor beta chain comes out of a study of blood T cell repertoires in COVID-19. Study-level background: Samples representing acute and convalescent COVID-19 were sourced from the United States, Italy and Spain.

Original analysis: Nucleated cell counts were estimated from reference gene primer amplification. The table came from immunoSEQ multiplex PCR; TCRdb's copy has only in-frame clones and leaves some out. Clone size and the V and J calls come from that table; the DNA yielded D and trimming. Here the sample spans about 41,000 clones, 88% being singletons. This CDR3 is 17 amino acids long. V shed 3 bases and J shed 4 bases, with 16 bases lying between them. Germline V gene data show CDR1 as LGHDT and CDR2 as YNNKEL (reference sequence). This chain uses TRBV3-1 (or the pseudogene TRBV3-2) with TRBJ1-6; D is perhaps TRBD1 (6 bases). This TCR was sampled from a human donor in a cohort sampled during active COVID-19. Sequences were obtained from peripheral blood. The CDR3: CASSQFRGQGYNSPLHF. DNA for the CDR3: TGTGCCAGCAGCCAGTTCAGGGGCCAAGGGTATAATTCACCCCTCCACTTT.